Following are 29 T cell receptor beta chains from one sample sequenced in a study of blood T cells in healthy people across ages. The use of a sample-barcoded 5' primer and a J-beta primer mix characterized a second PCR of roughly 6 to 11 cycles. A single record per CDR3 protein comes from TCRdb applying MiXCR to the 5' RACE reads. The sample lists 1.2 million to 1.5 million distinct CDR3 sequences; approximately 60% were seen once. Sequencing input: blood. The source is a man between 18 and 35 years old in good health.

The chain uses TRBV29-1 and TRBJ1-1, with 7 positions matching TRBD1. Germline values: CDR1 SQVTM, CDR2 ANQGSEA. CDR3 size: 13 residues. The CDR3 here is CMTGRGPIIEAFF. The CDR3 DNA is TGCATGACCGGAAGGGGGCCGATAATTGAAGCTTTCTTT. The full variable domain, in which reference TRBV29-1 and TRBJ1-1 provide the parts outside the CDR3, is SAVISQKPSRDICQRGTSLTIQCQVDSQVTMMFWYRQQPGQSLTLIATANQGSEATYESGFVIDKFPISRPNLTFSTLTVSNMSPEDSSIYLCMTGRGPIIEAFFGQGTRLTVV.

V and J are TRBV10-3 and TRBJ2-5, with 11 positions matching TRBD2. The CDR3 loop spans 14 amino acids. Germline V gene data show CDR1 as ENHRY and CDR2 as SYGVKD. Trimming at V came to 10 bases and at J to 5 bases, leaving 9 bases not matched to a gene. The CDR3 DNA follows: TGTGCCACTCGGACTAGCGGGTCCGGGGAGACCCAGTACTTC. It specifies CATRTSGSGETQYF.

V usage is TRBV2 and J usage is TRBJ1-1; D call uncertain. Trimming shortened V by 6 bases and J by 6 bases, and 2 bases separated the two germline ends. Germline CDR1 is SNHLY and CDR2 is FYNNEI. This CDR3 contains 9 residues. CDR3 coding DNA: TGTGCCAGCAGACCTGAAGCTTTCTTT. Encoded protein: CASRPEAFF.

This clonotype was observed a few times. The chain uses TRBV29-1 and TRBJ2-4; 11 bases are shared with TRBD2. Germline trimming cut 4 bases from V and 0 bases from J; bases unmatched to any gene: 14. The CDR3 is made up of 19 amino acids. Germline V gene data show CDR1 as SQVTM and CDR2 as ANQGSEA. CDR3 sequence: CSVANPSGGTQLAKNIQYF. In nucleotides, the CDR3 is TGCAGCGTTGCAAATCCTAGCGGGGGGACCCAGCTAGCCAAAAACATTCAGTACTTC.

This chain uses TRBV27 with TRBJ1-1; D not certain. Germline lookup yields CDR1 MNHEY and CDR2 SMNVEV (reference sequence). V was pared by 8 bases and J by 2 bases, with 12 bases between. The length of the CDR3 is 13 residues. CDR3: CASAPWGNTEAFF. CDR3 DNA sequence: TGTGCCAGCGCCCCCTGGGGAAACACTGAAGCTTTCTTT.

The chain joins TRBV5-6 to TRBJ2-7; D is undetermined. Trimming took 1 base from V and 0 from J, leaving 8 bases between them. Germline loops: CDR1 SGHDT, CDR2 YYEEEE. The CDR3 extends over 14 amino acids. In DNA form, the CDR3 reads TGTGCCAGCAGCTTGAACGTCATCTCCTACGAGCAGTACTTC. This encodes CASSLNVISYEQYF.

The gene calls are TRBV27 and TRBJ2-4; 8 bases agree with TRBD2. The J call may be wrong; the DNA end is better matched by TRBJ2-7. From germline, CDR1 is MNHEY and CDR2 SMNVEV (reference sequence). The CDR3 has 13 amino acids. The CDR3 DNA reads TGTGCCACCACCGGGACTAGTTCTCTCGAGCAGTACTTC. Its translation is CATTGTSSLEQYF.

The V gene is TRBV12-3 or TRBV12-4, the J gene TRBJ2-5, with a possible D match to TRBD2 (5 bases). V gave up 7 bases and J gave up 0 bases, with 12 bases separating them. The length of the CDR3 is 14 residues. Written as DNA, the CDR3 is TGTGCCAGCAATTTGCGGGCGTACCAAGAGACCCAGTACTTC. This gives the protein CASNLRAYQETQYF.

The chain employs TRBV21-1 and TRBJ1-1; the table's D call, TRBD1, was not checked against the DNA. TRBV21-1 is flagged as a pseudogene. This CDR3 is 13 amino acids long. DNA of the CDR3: TGTGCCAGCAGTACACAGGGGGACACTGAAGCTTTCTTT. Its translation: CASSTQGDTEAFF.

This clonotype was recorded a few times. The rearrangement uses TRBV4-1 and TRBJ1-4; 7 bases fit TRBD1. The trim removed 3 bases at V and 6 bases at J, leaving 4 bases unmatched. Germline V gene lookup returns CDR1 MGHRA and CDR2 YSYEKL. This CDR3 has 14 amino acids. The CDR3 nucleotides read TGCGCCAGCAGCCAGGGACAGAGATATGAAAAACTGTTTTTT. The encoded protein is CASSQGQRYEKLFF.

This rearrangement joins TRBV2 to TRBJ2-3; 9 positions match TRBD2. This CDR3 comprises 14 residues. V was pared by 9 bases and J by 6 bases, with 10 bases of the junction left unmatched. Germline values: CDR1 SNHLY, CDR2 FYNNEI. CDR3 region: CASPLAGEGDTQYF. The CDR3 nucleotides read TGTGCCAGTCCCTTAGCGGGGGAGGGGGATACGCAGTATTTT.

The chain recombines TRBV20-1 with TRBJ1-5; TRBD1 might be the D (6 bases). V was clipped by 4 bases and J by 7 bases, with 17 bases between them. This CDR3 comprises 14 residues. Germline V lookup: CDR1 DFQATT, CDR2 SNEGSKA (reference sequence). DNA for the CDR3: TGCAGTGCTACCGCGGGACAAAAGTCACAGCCCCAGCATTTT. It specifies CSATAGQKSQPQHF.

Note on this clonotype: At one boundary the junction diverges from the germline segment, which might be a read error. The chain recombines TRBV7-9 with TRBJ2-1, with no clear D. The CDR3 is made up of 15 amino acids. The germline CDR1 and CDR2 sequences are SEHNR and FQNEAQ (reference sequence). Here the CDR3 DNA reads TGTGCCAGCAGTTTAGCTATGTTGGTGGAAAATGAGCAGTTCTTC. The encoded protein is CASSLAMLVENEQFF.

The DNA of the CDR3 is TGTGCCAGCAGTCCCCTGGTGGGGCTAAACACAGATACGCAGTATTTT. This codes for CASSPLVGLNTDTQYF. The chain has TRBV27 and TRBJ2-3; D perhaps matches TRBD1 (5 bases). The CDR3 contains 16 residues. V was shortened by 5 bases and J by 2 bases, with 17 bases between the two germline ends. From germline, CDR1 is MNHEY and CDR2 SMNVEV (reference sequence).

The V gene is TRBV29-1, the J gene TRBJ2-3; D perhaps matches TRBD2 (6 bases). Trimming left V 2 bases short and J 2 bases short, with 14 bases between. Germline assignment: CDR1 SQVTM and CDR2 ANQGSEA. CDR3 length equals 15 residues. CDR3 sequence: CSVESSGALTDTQYF. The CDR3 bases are TGCAGCGTTGAAAGTAGCGGAGCGCTCACAGATACGCAGTATTTT.

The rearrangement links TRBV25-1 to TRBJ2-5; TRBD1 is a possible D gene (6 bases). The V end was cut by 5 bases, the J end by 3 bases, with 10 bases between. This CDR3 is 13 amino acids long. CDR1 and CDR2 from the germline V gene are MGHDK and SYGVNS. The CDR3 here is CASSKGGKETQYF. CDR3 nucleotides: TGTGCCAGCAGTAAAGGGGGTAAAGAGACCCAGTACTTC.

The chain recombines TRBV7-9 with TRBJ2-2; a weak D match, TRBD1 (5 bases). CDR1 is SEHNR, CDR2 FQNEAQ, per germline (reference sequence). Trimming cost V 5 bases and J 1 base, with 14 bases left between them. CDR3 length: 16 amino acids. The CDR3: CASSQAGKENTGELFF. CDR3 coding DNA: TGTGCCAGCAGCCAGGCAGGGAAGGAGAACACCGGGGAGCTGTTTTTT.

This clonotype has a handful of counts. This CDR3 reads CASSRNEGNPFMHEQFF. The CDR3 DNA follows: TGCGCCAGCAGCCGGAATGAGGGGAACCCCTTTATGCATGAGCAGTTCTTC. The chain links TRBV5-1 to TRBJ2-1, with D perhaps matching TRBD1 or TRBD2 (5 bases each). The V gene's germline CDR1 is SGHRS and CDR2 YFSETQ. The CDR3 runs 17 residues. The V end lost 4 bases, the J end lost 8 bases, and 25 bases lay between the germline ends. Full variable domain (remainder filled in from reference TRBV5-1 and TRBJ2-1): KAGVTQTPRYLIKTRGQQVTLSCSPISGHRSVSWYQQTPGQGLQFLFEYFSETQRNKGNFPGRFSGRQFSNSRSEMNVSTLELGDSALYLCASSRNEGNPFMHEQFFGPGTRLTVL.

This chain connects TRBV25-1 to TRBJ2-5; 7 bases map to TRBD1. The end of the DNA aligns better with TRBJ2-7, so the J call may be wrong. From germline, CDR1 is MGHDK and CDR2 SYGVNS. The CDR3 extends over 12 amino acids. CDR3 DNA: TGTGCCGGACAGGTTTCTGCCCACGAGCAGTACTTC. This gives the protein CAGQVSAHEQYF.

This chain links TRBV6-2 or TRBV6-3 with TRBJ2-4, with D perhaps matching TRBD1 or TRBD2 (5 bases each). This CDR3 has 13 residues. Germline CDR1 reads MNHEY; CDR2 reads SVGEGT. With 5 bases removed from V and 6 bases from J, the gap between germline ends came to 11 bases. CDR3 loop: CASSVGDGNIQYF. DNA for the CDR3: TGTGCCAGCAGTGTAGGGGACGGAAACATTCAGTACTTC.

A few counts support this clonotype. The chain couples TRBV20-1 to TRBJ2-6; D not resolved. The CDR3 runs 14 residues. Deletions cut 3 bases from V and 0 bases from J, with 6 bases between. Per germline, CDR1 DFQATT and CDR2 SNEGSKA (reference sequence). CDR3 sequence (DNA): TGCAGTGCTAGTAAGGTCTCTGGGGCCAACGTCCTGACTTTC. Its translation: CSASKVSGANVLTF.

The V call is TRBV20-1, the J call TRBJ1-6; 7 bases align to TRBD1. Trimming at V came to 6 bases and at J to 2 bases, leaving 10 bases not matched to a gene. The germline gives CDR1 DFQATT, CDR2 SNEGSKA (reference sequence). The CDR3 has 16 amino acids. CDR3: CSAPGQEVTYNSPLHF. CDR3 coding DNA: TGCAGTGCACCTGGACAGGAGGTCACCTATAATTCACCCCTCCACTTT.

Here the CDR3 DNA reads TGCGCCAGCAGCCAAGAGACAGGGTCGAACACTGAAGCTTTCTTT. Encoded protein: CASSQETGSNTEAFF. This sequence joins TRBV4-3 and TRBJ1-1; TRBD1 aligns across 7 bases. Germline V gene lookup returns CDR1 LGHNA and CDR2 YSLEER. V lost 0 bases and J lost 1; bases outside the gene matches: 2. CDR3 length: 15 residues.

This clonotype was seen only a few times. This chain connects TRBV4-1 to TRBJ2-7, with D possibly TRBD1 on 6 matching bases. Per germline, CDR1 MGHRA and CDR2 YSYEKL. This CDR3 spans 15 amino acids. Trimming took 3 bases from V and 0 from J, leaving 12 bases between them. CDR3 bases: TGCGCCAGCAGCCAGTTCAGGGGCCACTCCTACGAGCAGTACTTC. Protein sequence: CASSQFRGHSYEQYF.

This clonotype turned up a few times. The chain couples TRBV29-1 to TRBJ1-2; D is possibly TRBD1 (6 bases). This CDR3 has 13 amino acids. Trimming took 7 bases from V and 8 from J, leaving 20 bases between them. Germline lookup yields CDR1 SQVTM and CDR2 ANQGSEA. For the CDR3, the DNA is TGCAGCGCCCGTCAAACTCTACAGGGCGGCTACACCTTC. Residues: CSARQTLQGGYTF.

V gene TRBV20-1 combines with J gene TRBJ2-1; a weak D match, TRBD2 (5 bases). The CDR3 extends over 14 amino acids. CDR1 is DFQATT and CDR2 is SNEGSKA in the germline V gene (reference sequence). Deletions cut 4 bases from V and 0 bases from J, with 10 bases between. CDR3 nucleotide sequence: TGCAGTGCTATCACTAGTTCCTCCTACAATGAGCAGTTCTTC. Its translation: CSAITSSSYNEQFF.

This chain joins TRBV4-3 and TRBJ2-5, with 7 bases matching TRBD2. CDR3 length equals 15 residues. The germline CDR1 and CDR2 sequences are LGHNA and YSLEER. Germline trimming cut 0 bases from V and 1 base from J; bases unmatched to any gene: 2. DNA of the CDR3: TGCGCCAGCAGCCAAGAGAGGACTAGCCAAGAGACCCAGTACTTC. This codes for CASSQERTSQETQYF.

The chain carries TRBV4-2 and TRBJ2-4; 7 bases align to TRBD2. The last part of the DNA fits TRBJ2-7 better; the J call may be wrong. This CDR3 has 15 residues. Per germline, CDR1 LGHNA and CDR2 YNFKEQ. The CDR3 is CASSPGLEVFGEQYF. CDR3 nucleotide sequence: TGTGCCAGCAGCCCCGGACTAGAGGTCTTCGGCGAGCAGTACTTC.

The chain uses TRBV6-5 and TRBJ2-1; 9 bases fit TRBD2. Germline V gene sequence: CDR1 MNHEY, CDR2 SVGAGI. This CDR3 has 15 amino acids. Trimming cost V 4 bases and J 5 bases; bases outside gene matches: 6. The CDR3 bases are TGTGCCAGCAGTTCTGAAGCGGGAGGAAACAATGAGCAGTTCTTC. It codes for CASSSEAGGNNEQFF.